The T cell receptor (beta chain) under discussion was sequenced for a study of a mutant IDH1 vaccine in newly diagnosed glioma. Turning to the study itself: Vaccine administration was initiated 4-6 weeks following radiotherapy alone, or with temozolomide cycles.

Time point meaning: week 47, end of study. Vaccine doses each comprised 300 ug of mutant IDH1 20-mer peptide, with topical imiquimod. Eight vaccine injections were given to patients in weeks 1, 3, 5, 7, 11, 15, 19 and 23. Repertoires were generated with immunoSEQ multiplex PCR, while TCRdb's copy carries only in-frame clones and drops some. The table includes about 40,000 clones, 82% detected once. This CDR3 has 15 residues. Germline assignment: CDR1 SGDLS and CDR2 YYNGEE. V lost 2 bases to trimming and J lost 2 bases; unmatched junction nucleotides: 5. Concerning this clone itself: Its antigen is undetermined.

J is TRBJ2-3 and V is TRBV9; 7 bases align to TRBD1. The source was PBMCs, collected from a glioma patient whose treatment included an IDH1 peptide vaccine. This receptor was taken from a man aged 18-30 years with glioma. Some clones in this sample may be carry-over from other donors' samples. CDR3 DNA: TGTGCCAGCAGCGTCGGACAGGTCATCACAGATACGCAGTATTTT. Translating gives CASSVGQVITDTQYF.